Shown below are 15 T cell receptor beta chains from a single sample sequenced in a study of chemoradiotherapy in HPV16-positive cancers. TCRdb's copy holds only in-frame clones and misses some; the assay was immunoSEQ multiplex PCR. The sample includes about 17,000 clones, 90% of them seen just once. Sequenced here: blood, sampled from a patient who underwent chemoradiotherapy. Receptor source: a human donor with HPV-associated anogenital cancer.

This clone was recorded only once. The chain joins TRBV5-1 to TRBJ1-1; D is unclear. The CDR3 has 15 residues. V gave up 0 bases and J gave up 0 bases, with 9 bases separating them. Germline CDR1 SGHRS, CDR2 YFSETQ. This chain's CDR3 is CASSLELGMNTEAFF. DNA for the CDR3: TGCGCCAGCAGCTTGGAGTTAGGGATGAACACTGAAGCTTTCTTT.

V is TRBV30 and J is TRBJ2-7, with 9 bases matching TRBD1. Germline assignment: CDR1 GTSNPN and CDR2 SVGIG (reference sequence). The V segment lost 3 bases and the J segment 0 bases; nucleotides outside the gene matches: 12. The CDR3 spans 17 residues. The DNA of the CDR3 is TGTGCCTGGAGACACACTCCGGGGACAGGGATCTCCTACGAGCAGTACTTC. Its translation is CAWRHTPGTGISYEQYF.

The sample holds one count of this clone. The V and J genes are TRBV4-1 and TRBJ2-1; 7 nucleotides line up with TRBD2. Germline loops: CDR1 MGHRA, CDR2 YSYEKL. The CDR3 sequence is 15 residues long. V gave up 6 bases and J gave up 3 bases; unmatched junction bases: 8. The CDR3 loop reads CASRPGRGNYNEQFF. DNA for the CDR3: TGCGCCAGCAGACCTGGGAGGGGTAACTACAATGAGCAGTTCTTC.

A single count supports this clone. The rearrangement uses TRBV6-4 and TRBJ1-1, with D perhaps TRBD1 (5 bases). The V end was cut by 6 bases, the J end by 4 bases, with 12 bases between. The CDR3 covers 13 residues. Germline loops: CDR1 MRHNA, CDR2 SNTAGT. CDR3 bases: TGTGCCAGCAGCCCTCGTGGGGGCACTGAAGCTTTCTTT. Protein product: CASSPRGGTEAFF.

This chain joins TRBV5-5 and TRBJ2-3, with a tentative D call TRBD2 (6 bases). V gave up 3 bases and J gave up 0 bases, with 8 bases separating them. The germline CDR1 and CDR2 sequences are SGHKS and YYEKEE (reference sequence). The CDR3 sequence is 14 residues long. In DNA, the CDR3 is TGTGCCAGCAGCTCGCGGGGCAGCACAGATACGCAGTATTTT. Translated, it gives CASSSRGSTDTQYF.

This clone was counted only a few times. The rearrangement links TRBV6-5 to TRBJ2-1; 9 nucleotides agree with TRBD2. Germline lookup yields CDR1 MNHEY and CDR2 SVGAGI. The ends lost 4 bases at V and 9 bases at J; junction bases unmatched: 10. The CDR3 covers 15 residues. In nucleotides, the CDR3 is TGTGCCAGCAGTTCCGGGACTAGCCTGGGTTTTGAGCAGTTCTTC. Amino acid sequence: CASSSGTSLGFEQFF.

A single count supports this clone. V usage is TRBV6-5 and J usage is TRBJ2-1, with 8 nucleotides matching TRBD2. The V and J ends lost 2 bases and 7 bases, in that order; junction bases with no gene match: 7. Looked up from germline, CDR1 is MNHEY and CDR2 is SVGAGI. The CDR3 has 15 residues. CDR3 sequence (DNA): TGTGCCAGCAGTTACCTCGCGGGGGGCGGGAATGAGCAGTTCTTC. Amino acid sequence: CASSYLAGGGNEQFF.

This rearrangement joins TRBV12-5 to TRBJ2-2; perhaps TRBD1 as D (5 bases). V dropped 5 bases and J dropped 10 bases, with 11 bases sitting between them. CDR1 is LGHNT, CDR2 FRNRAP, per germline. The CDR3 is 12 amino acids. The CDR3 here is CASGTQVMELFF. CDR3 DNA sequence: TGTGCTAGTGGTACACAGGTGATGGAGCTGTTTTTT.

The rearrangement joins TRBV21-1 to TRBJ1-3. TRBV21-1 is annotated as a pseudogene. This CDR3 comprises 10 residues. The CDR3 coding sequence is TGTGCCAGCAGCACTACCCCCATATATTTT. Amino acid sequence: CASSTTPIYF.

J is TRBJ2-1 and V is TRBV6-6, with a weak D call TRBD1 (6 bases). Trimming left V 6 bases short and J 2 bases short, with 14 bases between. The CDR3 covers 15 residues. Germline V gene data show CDR1 as MNHNY and CDR2 as SVGAGI (reference sequence). The CDR3 is CASSYRVIAYNEQFF. As DNA, the CDR3 is TGTGCCAGCAGCTACAGGGTCATTGCCTACAATGAGCAGTTCTTC.

The chain carries TRBV9 and TRBJ1-1; D gene ambiguous. Germline V gene lookup returns CDR1 SGDLS and CDR2 YYNGEE. Trimming took 3 bases from V and 6 from J, leaving 9 bases between them. The CDR3 has 12 amino acids. The CDR3 region has the DNA TGTGCCAGCAGCGGGGATGCAGCTGAAGCTTTCTTT. The encoded protein is CASSGDAAEAFF.

The rearrangement joins TRBV11-2 to TRBJ2-1; D is possibly TRBD2 (5 bases). The germline CDR1 and CDR2 sequences are SGHAT and FQNNGV. The CDR3 spans 14 residues. Trimming cost V 1 base and J 8 bases, with 12 bases left between them. CDR3 region: CASSLGLTGDEQFF. Written as DNA, the CDR3 is TGTGCCAGCAGCTTAGGACTCACCGGGGATGAGCAGTTCTTC.

The chain links TRBV2 to TRBJ2-1, with TRBD1 as a possible D gene (6 bases). Germline V gene sequence: CDR1 SNHLY, CDR2 FYNNEI. This CDR3 is built from 14 residues. V was clipped by 7 bases and J by 4 bases, with 14 bases between them. The CDR3 sequence: CASNQQQGYNEQFF. The CDR3 DNA sequence: TGTGCCAGCAACCAGCAACAGGGTTACAATGAGCAGTTCTTC.

The genes are TRBV18 and TRBJ2-5, with D tentatively TRBD1 or TRBD2 (5 bases each). The CDR3 contains 13 residues. Trimming took off 5 bases at V and 4 bases at J, with 11 bases between the two ends. Per the germline V gene, CDR1 is KGHSH and CDR2 is LQKENI. As DNA, the CDR3 is TGTGCCAGCTCAGGGGGAAATGGAGAGACCCAGTACTTC. It codes for CASSGGNGETQYF.

The chain uses TRBV5-6 and TRBJ2-7; D is possibly TRBD2 (5 bases). CDR1 and CDR2 from the germline V gene are SGHDT and YYEEEE. The CDR3 contains 16 residues. With 2 bases removed from V and 5 bases from J, the gap between germline ends came to 20 bases. The CDR3, as DNA: TGTGCCAGCAGCTTAAGTCCGACGGGGTCCGGGCACGAGCAGTACTTC. As protein: CASSLSPTGSGHEQYF.